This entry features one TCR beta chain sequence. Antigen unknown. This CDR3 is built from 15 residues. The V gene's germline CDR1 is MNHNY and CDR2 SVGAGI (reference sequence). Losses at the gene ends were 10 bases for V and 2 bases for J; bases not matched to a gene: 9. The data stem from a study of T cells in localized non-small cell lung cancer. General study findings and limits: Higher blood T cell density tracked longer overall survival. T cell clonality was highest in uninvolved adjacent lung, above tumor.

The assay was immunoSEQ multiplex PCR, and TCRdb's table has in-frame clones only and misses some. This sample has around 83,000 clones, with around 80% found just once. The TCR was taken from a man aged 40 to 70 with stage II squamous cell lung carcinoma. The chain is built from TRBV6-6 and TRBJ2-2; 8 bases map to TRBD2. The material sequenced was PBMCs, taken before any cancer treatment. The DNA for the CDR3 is TGTGCCACCTTCCCCGGGGGGGGCAACACCGGGGAGCTGTTTTTT. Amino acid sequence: CATFPGGGNTGELFF.